These 19 T cell receptor beta chains share one sample of origin, sequenced in a study of shared clonotypes between healthy human individuals. TCRdb's table, derived via immunoSEQ multiplex PCR, lists solely in-frame clones and lacks some. The sample has under 2.5 million clones; 85% to 95% are singletons. The sequencing input was naive CD4+ T cells from PBMCs. Subset specified: CD45RA+ positively selected. The origin of the receptors is a young man in good health. Some clones in this sample may be carry-over from other donors' samples.

The rearrangement joins TRBV10-3 to TRBJ2-7, with 10 positions matching TRBD2. Germline loops: CDR1 ENHRY, CDR2 SYGVKD. J lost 2 bases, V lost 10 bases, and 5 bases had no gene match. This CDR3 is 13 amino acids long. The chain's CDR3 is CATSSGGPYEQYF. In nucleotides, the CDR3 is TGTGCCACTTCTAGCGGGGGTCCCTACGAGCAGTACTTC.

J is TRBJ2-1 and V is TRBV7-8, with 7 nucleotides matching TRBD2. Germline V gives CDR1 SGHVS, CDR2 FQNEAQ. The V segment lost 4 bases and the J segment 8 bases; nucleotides outside the gene matches: 5. This CDR3 has 13 residues. The CDR3 sequence: CASSWGGSDEQFF. In DNA, the CDR3 is TGTGCCAGCAGCTGGGGGGGTAGCGATGAGCAGTTCTTC.

On this clone: Other DNA sequences in the sample encode the same CDR3. The chain is built from TRBV28 and TRBJ1-2; D gene ambiguous. The CDR3 covers 13 residues. CDR1 is MDHEN and CDR2 is SYDVKM in the germline V gene. V was clipped by 3 bases and J by 2 bases, with 7 bases between them. The CDR3 sequence is CASSFGPNYGYTF. The CDR3 DNA sequence: TGTGCCAGCAGTTTCGGACCAAACTATGGCTACACCTTC.

The count of this clone is one. This sequence joins TRBV11-2 and TRBJ1-1; perhaps TRBD1 as D (5 bases). Germline lookup yields CDR1 SGHAT and CDR2 FQNNGV. The CDR3 totals 13 residues. With 6 bases removed from V and 4 bases from J, the gap between germline ends came to 12 bases. The CDR3 coding sequence is TGTGCCAGCAGGCCGGATGGGGCCACTGAAGCTTTCTTT. Amino acids: CASRPDGATEAFF.

This clone was picked up one time. CDR3 sequence: CASSALGQQGGYTF. The DNA for the CDR3 is TGTGCCAGCAGTGCCCTGGGACAGCAGGGTGGCTACACCTTC. The chain has TRBV6-1 and TRBJ1-2; 7 positions match TRBD1. Unmatched junction bases numbered 9, after V lost 4 bases and J lost 7 bases. The CDR3 is made up of 14 amino acids. Germline CDR1 MNHNS, CDR2 SASEGT.

The chain carries TRBV5-4 and TRBJ2-4, with TRBD1 matching over 8 bases. The J segment lost 7 bases and the V segment lost 0 bases, leaving 3 bases of the junction unmatched. Looked up from germline, CDR1 is SGHNT and CDR2 is YYREEE (reference sequence). The CDR3 has 14 amino acids. Here the CDR3 reads CASSLAGGPNIQYF. CDR3 bases: TGTGCCAGCAGCTTGGCAGGGGGCCCTAACATTCAGTACTTC.

The chain carries TRBV15 and TRBJ2-7; 12 bases align to TRBD2. From germline, CDR1 is LNHNV and CDR2 YYDKDF (reference sequence). The CDR3 has 16 amino acids. J was trimmed by 2 bases and V by 1 base; bases with no gene match: 3. DNA for the CDR3: TGTGCCACCAGCAGAGGGACTAGCGGGAACCCCTACGAGCAGTACTTC. Protein: CATSRGTSGNPYEQYF.

The J gene is TRBJ2-2, the V gene TRBV27, with D perhaps matching TRBD2 (7 bases). CDR3 length: 16 amino acids. The germline V gene encodes CDR1 MNHEY and CDR2 SMNVEV (reference sequence). Trimming shortened V by 2 bases and J by 7 bases, and 17 bases separated the two germline ends. CDR3 sequence (DNA): TGTGCCAGCAGTTTAATATCCGGGGGGCTGGTCGGGGAGCTGTTTTTT. Amino acid sequence: CASSLISGGLVGELFF.

J is TRBJ2-3 and V is TRBV5-1, with D maybe TRBD2 (5 bases). With 4 bases removed from V and 4 bases from J, the gap between germline ends came to 13 bases. CDR3 size: 14 residues. Germline V gives CDR1 SGHRS, CDR2 YFSETQ. The chain's CDR3 is CASSPEGLADTQYF. In DNA form, the CDR3 reads TGCGCCAGCAGCCCCGAGGGTTTAGCAGATACGCAGTATTTT. Based on the CDR3 plus reference TRBV5-1 and TRBJ2-3, the full variable domain is KAGVTQTPRYLIKTRGQQVTLSCSPISGHRSVSWYQQTPGQGLQFLFEYFSETQRNKGNFPGRFSGRQFSNSRSEMNVSTLELGDSALYLCASSPEGLADTQYFGPGTRLTVL.

The CDR3 DNA is TGTGCCAGCAGTTTACGGACACTCGGGACTGGCTACACCTTC. It encodes CASSLRTLGTGYTF. This chain connects TRBV27 to TRBJ1-2; D might be TRBD1 (5 bases). CDR1 is MNHEY, CDR2 SMNVEV, per germline (reference sequence). This CDR3 has 14 amino acids. Trimming pared 2 bases from V and 7 bases from J, leaving 14 bases between.

V and J are TRBV25-1 and TRBJ2-1, with 10 positions matching TRBD1. V shed 6 bases, J shed 2 bases, and the junction held 7 bases outside the gene matches. The CDR3 is 16 amino acids. Germline V gene lookup returns CDR1 MGHDK and CDR2 SYGVNS. The DNA for the CDR3 is TGTGCCAGCAGCTCCCCGGGGACAGGGGCCTACAATGAGCAGTTCTTC. Translating gives CASSSPGTGAYNEQFF.

The chain recombines TRBV5-4 with TRBJ2-1, with 7 bases matching TRBD2. CDR1 is SGHNT, CDR2 YYREEE, per germline (reference sequence). CDR3 length: 16 amino acids. The trim removed 3 bases at V and 0 bases at J, leaving 6 bases unmatched. CDR3 sequence (DNA): TGTGCCAGCAGCTATTCGGGAGGCGGCTCCTACAATGAGCAGTTCTTC. Translated: CASSYSGGGSYNEQFF.

This chain connects TRBV18 to TRBJ2-3, with D maybe TRBD2 (5 bases). CDR3 length equals 19 residues. CDR1 is KGHSH, CDR2 LQKENI, per germline. The V and J ends lost 2 bases and 0 bases respectively, with 21 bases between them. Here the CDR3 reads CASSPRRATNIRSTDTQYF. CDR3 DNA: TGTGCCAGCTCACCAAGGCGGGCCACTAACATCCGAAGCACAGATACGCAGTATTTT. Full variable domain (remainder filled in from reference TRBV18 and TRBJ2-3): NAGVMQNPRHLVRRRGQEARLRCSPMKGHSHVYWYRQLPEEGLKFMVYLQKENIIDESGMPKERFSAEFPKEGPSILRIQQVVRGDSAAYFCASSPRRATNIRSTDTQYFGPGTRLTVL.

V usage is TRBV2 and J usage is TRBJ2-7, with 9 bases lining up with TRBD2. This CDR3 is 15 amino acids long. V was clipped by 8 bases and J by 3 bases; unmatched bases: 11. Germline CDR1 SNHLY, CDR2 FYNNEI. The CDR3 coding sequence is TGTGCCAGCGCCCGGCGGGAGGGCCTCGTCTACGAGCAGTACTTC. Residues: CASARREGLVYEQYF.

This clone came up once. The V gene is TRBV28, the J gene TRBJ2-7; 8 bases are shared with TRBD2. Germline CDR1 is MDHEN and CDR2 is SYDVKM. Trimming removed 5 bases from V and 2 bases from J; junction bases left unmatched: 8. The CDR3 length is 15 residues. CDR3 in DNA: TGTGCCAGCAGTCCCGGGGGGGAGGCTACCTACGAGCAGTACTTC. Amino acids: CASSPGGEATYEQYF.

The rearrangement links TRBV4-1 to TRBJ2-1; 14 bases are shared with TRBD2. Germline CDR1 and CDR2: MGHRA and YSYEKL. The CDR3 sequence is 19 residues long. J lost 2 bases, V lost 1 base, and 7 bases had no gene match. DNA for the CDR3: TGCGCCAGCAGCCAAGCGGGACTAGCGGGAGTGGGCCCCTACAATGAGCAGTTCTTC. It encodes CASSQAGLAGVGPYNEQFF.

Turning to this clone: This sample also contains other DNA sequences that code for the same CDR3. CDR3 bases: TGTGCCAGCAGTTTTCTGGGACAGGGGTCCTACGAGCAGTACTTC. Its translation is CASSFLGQGSYEQYF. The chain combines TRBV28 with TRBJ2-7; 10 nucleotides match TRBD1. The CDR3 extends over 15 amino acids. V shed 3 bases and J 1 base; nucleotides not matched to a gene: 3. The germline V gene encodes CDR1 MDHEN and CDR2 SYDVKM.

CDR3 bases: TGCGCCAGCAGCTCCACAGGGGGCTTGAACACTGAAGCTTTCTTT. This translates into CASSSTGGLNTEAFF. This chain uses TRBV5-1 with TRBJ1-1; 9 nucleotides match TRBD1. The germline V gene has CDR1 SGHRS and CDR2 YFSETQ. CDR3 size: 15 residues. The V and J ends lost 3 bases and 0 bases, in that order; junction bases with no gene match: 3.

This chain uses TRBV5-1 with TRBJ2-7; TRBD2 matches at 9 bases. Germline values: CDR1 SGHRS, CDR2 YFSETQ. Trimming cost V 4 bases and J 6 bases; bases outside gene matches: 8. The CDR3 covers 14 residues. The CDR3 protein is CASSPTSGASEQYF. The CDR3 DNA is TGCGCCAGCAGCCCGACTAGCGGTGCCTCCGAGCAGTACTTC.